The rows below give T cell receptor beta chains drawn from one sample of a study of T cell clonotyping in hematopoietic cell transplantation. TCRdb's table, derived via immunoSEQ multiplex PCR, lists solely in-frame clones and lacks some. This table holds 7,000 or so clones, about 91% found once. Sequenced material: PBMCs, taken 30 days after allogeneic stem cell transplant. The receptors come from a female patient between 50 and 59 years old who had an allogeneic stem cell transplant from an unrelated donor, so the T cells may come from the graft donor. Some clones in this sample may be carry-over from other donors' samples. Both conserved end residues are part of each CDR3. D genes are given only for firm matches. Not every row has a clone size; where given, it reads once, few, many or a size class.

J gene: TRBJ2-5; D gene: -; V gene: TRBV9; clone size: -; CDR3 protein: CASSVGMVETQYF; CDR3 DNA: TGTGCCAGCAGCGTGGGGATGGTGGAGACCCAGTACTTC
J gene: TRBJ2-3; D gene: -; V gene: TRBV6-5; clone size: few; CDR3 protein: CASRLSGSGDTQYF; CDR3 DNA: TGTGCCAGCAGACTGTCTGGTAGCGGAGATACGCAGTATTTT
J gene: TRBJ2-3; D gene: -; V gene: TRBV4-2; clone size: -; CDR3 protein: CASSQASGRSSTDTQYF; CDR3 DNA: TGTGCCAGCAGCCAAGCAAGTGGACGTAGCTCCACAGATACGCAGTATTTT
J gene: TRBJ2-1; D gene: TRBD1; V gene: TRBV7-2; clone size: -; CDR3 protein: CASSRDRVNEQFF; CDR3 DNA: TGTGCCAGCAGCCGGGACAGGGTCAATGAGCAGTTCTTC
J gene: TRBJ1-6; D gene: -; V gene: TRBV5-4; clone size: -; CDR3 protein: CASSPVGARLSPLHF; CDR3 DNA: TGTGCCAGCAGCCCGGTGGGGGCCCGTTTGTCACCCCTCCACTTT
J gene: TRBJ2-6; D gene: TRBD1; V gene: TRBV7-2; clone size: -; CDR3 protein: CASSPAPPGQGMANVLTF; CDR3 DNA: TGTGCCAGCAGCCCCGCTCCCCCCGGACAGGGAATGGCCAACGTCCTGACTTTC
J gene: TRBJ1-2; D gene: TRBD1; V gene: TRBV5-4; clone size: few; CDR3 protein: CASSPDRNYGYTF; CDR3 DNA: TGTGCCAGCAGCCCGGACAGGAACTATGGCTACACCTTC
J gene: TRBJ2-1; D gene: TRBD2; V gene: TRBV4-1; clone size: -; CDR3 protein: CASSQGWVAGGLFNEQFF; CDR3 DNA: TGCGCCAGCAGCCAGGGTTGGGTAGCGGGGGGGCTTTTCAATGAGCAGTTCTTC
J gene: TRBJ2-3; D gene: TRBD2; V gene: TRBV25-1; clone size: -; CDR3 protein: CASSDPSWTSGGADTQYF; CDR3 DNA: TGTGCCAGCAGTGACCCCTCGTGGACTAGCGGGGGCGCAGATACGCAGTATTTT
J gene: TRBJ2-3; D gene: TRBD2; V gene: TRBV2; clone size: -; CDR3 protein: CASSDPLALTDTQYF; CDR3 DNA: TGTGCCAGCAGTGACCCACTAGCGCTAACAGATACGCAGTATTTT
J gene: TRBJ2-6; D gene: TRBD1; V gene: TRBV7-9; clone size: once; CDR3 protein: CASSTPDRAGANVLTF; CDR3 DNA: TGTGCCAGCAGCACGCCCGACAGGGCTGGGGCCAACGTCCTGACTTTC
J gene: TRBJ2-1; D gene: -; V gene: TRBV11-3; clone size: -; CDR3 protein: CASSAVDSGEYNEQFF; CDR3 DNA: TGTGCCAGCAGCGCGGTCGACTCCGGGGAGTACAATGAGCAGTTCTTC
J gene: TRBJ1-1; D gene: -; V gene: TRBV29-1; clone size: -; CDR3 protein: CSAWGTEAFF; CDR3 DNA: TGCAGCGCTTGGGGGACTGAAGCTTTCTTT
J gene: TRBJ1-4; D gene: -; V gene: TRBV2; clone size: once; CDR3 protein: CASSFEDLRVNEKLFF; CDR3 DNA: TGTGCCAGCAGCTTTGAAGACTTACGCGTTAATGAAAAACTGTTTTTT
J gene: TRBJ1-1; D gene: TRBD1; V gene: TRBV19; clone size: -; CDR3 protein: CASSIGTVNTEAFF; CDR3 DNA: TGTGCCAGTAGTATTGGGACAGTAAACACTGAAGCTTTCTTT
J gene: TRBJ2-1; D gene: TRBD2; V gene: TRBV28; clone size: once; CDR3 protein: CASSSHAGGKSNEQFF; CDR3 DNA: TGTGCCAGCAGTTCTCACGCGGGGGGGAAAAGTAATGAGCAGTTCTTC
J gene: TRBJ2-3; D gene: -; V gene: TRBV14; clone size: -; CDR3 protein: CASSQGGASVHTQYF; CDR3 DNA: TGTGCCAGCAGCCAAGGCGGAGCTAGCGTCCATACGCAGTATTTT
J gene: TRBJ1-2; D gene: -; V gene: TRBV6-6; clone size: -; CDR3 protein: CASSLDSLYGYTF; CDR3 DNA: TGTGCCAGCAGTCTAGACAGCCTTTATGGCTACACCTTC
J gene: TRBJ1-2; D gene: -; V gene: TRBV30; clone size: -; CDR3 protein: CAWSEDSGSYGYTF; CDR3 DNA: TGTGCCTGGAGTGAAGATTCGGGGAGCTATGGCTACACCTTC
J gene: TRBJ1-2; D gene: -; V gene: TRBV6-1; clone size: -; CDR3 protein: CASSEAWAGSYGYTF; CDR3 DNA: TGTGCCAGCAGTGAAGCGTGGGCGGGGAGCTATGGCTACACCTTC
J gene: TRBJ2-7; D gene: -; V gene: TRBV29-1; clone size: -; CDR3 protein: CSVEDHGRGLLGEQYF; CDR3 DNA: TGCAGCGTTGAAGATCATGGCAGGGGCCTCCTGGGCGAGCAGTACTTC
J gene: TRBJ2-7; D gene: -; V gene: TRBV30; clone size: -; CDR3 protein: CAWARTSQGWEQYF; CDR3 DNA: TGTGCCTGGGCTCGTACCTCGCAGGGGTGGGAGCAGTACTTC
J gene: TRBJ1-1; D gene: TRBD1; V gene: TRBV4-1; clone size: -; CDR3 protein: CASSFGQGGGANTEALF; CDR3 DNA: TGCGCCAGCAGCTTTGGCCAAGGAGGGGGCGCGAACACTGAAGCTCTCTTT
J gene: TRBJ2-5; D gene: TRBD2; V gene: TRBV29-1; clone size: -; CDR3 protein: CSGRLAGGETQYF; CDR3 DNA: TGCAGCGGCAGACTAGCGGGAGGTGAGACCCAGTACTTC
J gene: TRBJ1-6; D gene: TRBD1; V gene: TRBV28; clone size: -; CDR3 protein: CASMRDRDSPLHF; CDR3 DNA: TGTGCCAGCATGCGGGACAGGGATTCACCCCTCCACTTT
J gene: TRBJ2-7; D gene: TRBD2; V gene: TRBV29-1; clone size: -; CDR3 protein: CSVERTGGSYEQYF; CDR3 DNA: TGCAGCGTTGAACGCACGGGGGGCTCCTACGAGCAGTACTTC
J gene: TRBJ2-1; D gene: TRBD2; V gene: TRBV5-6; clone size: -; CDR3 protein: CASSAGGFNEQFF; CDR3 DNA: TGTGCCAGCAGCGCCGGGGGGTTCAATGAGCAGTTCTTC
J gene: TRBJ2-1; D gene: TRBD2; V gene: TRBV11-3; clone size: -; CDR3 protein: CASSFEAGRNNEQFF; CDR3 DNA: TGTGCCAGCAGCTTTGAAGCGGGGCGAAACAATGAGCAGTTCTTC
J gene: TRBJ2-1; D gene: TRBD2; V gene: TRBV7-9; clone size: few; CDR3 protein: CASRFAGSGGAEFF; CDR3 DNA: TGTGCCAGCAGGTTCGCTGGTAGCGGGGGGGCGGAGTTCTTC
J gene: TRBJ1-1; D gene: -; V gene: TRBV7-9; clone size: once; CDR3 protein: CASSYQQGSTEAFF; CDR3 DNA: TGTGCCAGCAGTTATCAACAGGGTTCGACTGAAGCTTTCTTT
J gene: TRBJ1-2; D gene: TRBD1; V gene: TRBV5-4; clone size: -; CDR3 protein: CASSLAIGDRFNYGYTF; CDR3 DNA: TGTGCCAGCAGCTTGGCCATAGGGGACAGGTTTAACTATGGCTACACCTTC
J gene: TRBJ1-5; D gene: -; V gene: TRBV15; clone size: -; CDR3 protein: CATSSEPGTYSNQPQHF; CDR3 DNA: TGTGCCACCAGCAGTGAACCCGGGACCTATAGCAATCAGCCCCAGCATTTT
J gene: TRBJ1-2; D gene: -; V gene: TRBV5-1; clone size: -; CDR3 protein: CASSLDMGLYGYTF; CDR3 DNA: TGCGCCAGCAGCTTGGACATGGGGCTCTATGGCTACACCTTC
J gene: TRBJ1-5; D gene: -; V gene: TRBV10-2; clone size: -; CDR3 protein: CASSAVWSNQPQHF; CDR3 DNA: TGCGCCAGCAGTGCGGTGTGGAGCAATCAGCCCCAGCATTTT
J gene: TRBJ1-1; D gene: -; V gene: TRBV2; clone size: few; CDR3 protein: CASSDLRDSTEAFF; CDR3 DNA: TGTGCCAGCAGTGATTTGCGGGATAGCACTGAAGCTTTCTTT
J gene: TRBJ1-2; D gene: -; V gene: TRBV30; clone size: few; CDR3 protein: CAWARDLHYGYTF; CDR3 DNA: TGTGCCTGGGCCCGGGACCTTCACTATGGCTACACCTTC
J gene: TRBJ2-2; D gene: TRBD2; V gene: TRBV5-1; clone size: -; CDR3 protein: CASSGRASANTGELFF; CDR3 DNA: TGCGCCAGCAGCGGGAGGGCCAGCGCGAACACCGGGGAGCTGTTTTTT
J gene: TRBJ1-2; D gene: -; V gene: TRBV30; clone size: -; CDR3 protein: CAWSLGNNGYTF; CDR3 DNA: TGTGCCTGGAGTTTAGGGAACAATGGCTACACCTTC
J gene: TRBJ1-2; D gene: -; V gene: TRBV4-2; clone size: -; CDR3 protein: CASSQERGTGGYTF; CDR3 DNA: TGTGCCAGCAGCCAAGAGCGGGGGACGGGTGGCTACACCTTC
J gene: TRBJ1-5; D gene: -; V gene: TRBV28; clone size: -; CDR3 protein: CASSLDRGNQPQHF; CDR3 DNA: TGTGCCAGCAGTTTAGACAGAGGCAATCAGCCCCAGCATTTT